This entry is about one T cell receptor (beta chain). This clone was counted between two and nine times. Its antigen remains unidentified. Base qualities are not at hand, and no much larger clone is one base apart. The data were obtained in a study of blood T cell repertoires in COVID-19 (TCRdb year 2020). Study-wide context: Collaborator samples came from the United States, Italy and Spain and covered acute and convalescent phases of COVID-19. The sample metadata nearly always contained a de-identified subject ID, COVID-19 status, age in years and sex. The samples were drawn from two sources: the first 160 participants of the ongoing ImmuneRACE study, and approximately 1,300 subjects contributed by 6 global collaborators. The material from the prospective study consisted of cDNA or gDNA derived from T cells, B-cell-depleted T cells, or PBMCs. The dataset comprised deeply sampled blood TCRbeta repertoires from subjects exposed to, actively infected with, or recovered from COVID-19. The repertoires were made available in a free public database intended to serve as a resource for research on the immune response to SARS-CoV-2. HLA class I and class II types, where available, came from metadata supplied by the sample provider rather than from assay-based typing.

The collaborating institutions used their own protocols to collect whole blood in K2EDTA tubes. For TCRbeta analysis, collaborators shipped samples as frozen whole blood, isolated PBMCs, or DNA extracted from either of those sample types. At the junction V is shortened by 3 bases and J by 5 bases; bases outside the gene matches: 1. The CDR3 spans 12 residues, from the cysteine through the phenylalanine. Of all the DNA, just the CDR3 is kept, 36 bases in frame from base 1. The germline V gene (reference sequence) yields SEHNR for CDR1 and FQNEAQ for CDR2. TCRbeta CDR3 regions were amplified from genomic DNA using the immunoSEQ Assay, a bias-controlled multiplex PCR. Concerning the study's data processing: Nucleated cell counts per sample were estimated from amplification of reference gene primers within the assay. Sequence reads were collapsed and filtered to measure the absolute abundance of every unique TCRbeta CDR3 rearrangement. For each sample, productive Simpson clonality was calculated as the square root of Simpson's diversity index across productive rearrangements. TCRdb retrieved this table from immuneACCESS and kept in-frame rearrangements only. Not all clones are present; in checked studies, unresolved V genes account for under half, and no reason is known for the remainder. That table supplies the V and J calls and clone size; D and trimming were determined from the DNA. The sample table contains more than 45,000 clones; only one count was recorded for 86% of them. The top ten hold 7.5% to 10% of the sample.

The full study reports these points: The amount of clinical and demographic metadata varied by source and participant and was provided uncurated.

Recombination connected TRBV7-9 to TRBJ2-7; 7 middle bases align to TRBD2. The receptor was derived from a human donor in a cohort sampled during active COVID-19. Sample: peripheral blood. The CDR3 protein is CASSLGGDEQYF. The nucleotide sequence is TGTGCCAGCAGCTTGGGAGGGGACGAGCAGTACTTC.